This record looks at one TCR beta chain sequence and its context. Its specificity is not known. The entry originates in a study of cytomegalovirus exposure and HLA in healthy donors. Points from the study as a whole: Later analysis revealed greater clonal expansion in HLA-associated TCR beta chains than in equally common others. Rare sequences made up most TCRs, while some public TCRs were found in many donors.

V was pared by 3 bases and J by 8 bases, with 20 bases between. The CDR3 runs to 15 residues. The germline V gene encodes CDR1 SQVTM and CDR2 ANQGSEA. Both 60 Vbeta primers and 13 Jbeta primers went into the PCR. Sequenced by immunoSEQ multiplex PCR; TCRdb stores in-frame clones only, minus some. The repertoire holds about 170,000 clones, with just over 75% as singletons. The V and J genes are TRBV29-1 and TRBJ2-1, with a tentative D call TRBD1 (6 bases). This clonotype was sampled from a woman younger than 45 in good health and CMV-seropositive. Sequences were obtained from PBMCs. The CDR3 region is CSVDYRVGFSDEQFF. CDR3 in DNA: TGCAGCGTTGATTACAGGGTCGGGTTCAGCGATGAGCAGTTCTTC.